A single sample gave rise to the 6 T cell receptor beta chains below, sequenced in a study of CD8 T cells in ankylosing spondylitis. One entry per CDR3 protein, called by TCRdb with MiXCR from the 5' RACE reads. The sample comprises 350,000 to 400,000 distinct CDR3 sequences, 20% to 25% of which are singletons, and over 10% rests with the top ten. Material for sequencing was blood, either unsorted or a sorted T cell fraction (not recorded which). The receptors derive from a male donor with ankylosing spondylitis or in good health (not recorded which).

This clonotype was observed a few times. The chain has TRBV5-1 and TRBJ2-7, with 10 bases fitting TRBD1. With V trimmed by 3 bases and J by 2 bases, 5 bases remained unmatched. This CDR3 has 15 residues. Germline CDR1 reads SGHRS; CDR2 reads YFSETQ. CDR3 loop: CASSSGTGEAYEQYF. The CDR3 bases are TGCGCCAGCAGCTCCGGGACAGGGGAAGCCTACGAGCAGTACTTC.

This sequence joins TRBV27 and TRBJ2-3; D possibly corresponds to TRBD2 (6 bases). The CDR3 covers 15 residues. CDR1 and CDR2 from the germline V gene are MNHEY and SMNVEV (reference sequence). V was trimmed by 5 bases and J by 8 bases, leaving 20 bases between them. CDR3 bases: TGTGCCAGCAGTCCAAGTAGGGAGGTGGCGGTTACGCAGTATTTT. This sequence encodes CASSPSREVAVTQYF.

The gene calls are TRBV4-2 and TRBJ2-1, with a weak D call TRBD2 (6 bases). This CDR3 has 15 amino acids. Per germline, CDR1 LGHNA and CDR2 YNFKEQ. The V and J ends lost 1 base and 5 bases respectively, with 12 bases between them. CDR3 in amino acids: CASSQVPRGNNEQFF. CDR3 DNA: TGTGCCAGCAGCCAAGTTCCTCGGGGGAACAATGAGCAGTTCTTC.

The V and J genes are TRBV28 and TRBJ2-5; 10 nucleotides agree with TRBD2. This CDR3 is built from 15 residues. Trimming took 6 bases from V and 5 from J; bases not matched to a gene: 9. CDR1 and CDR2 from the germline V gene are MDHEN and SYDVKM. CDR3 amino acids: CASRPTAGGLETQYF. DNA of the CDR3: TGTGCCAGCAGACCCACAGCGGGGGGGCTGGAGACCCAGTACTTC.

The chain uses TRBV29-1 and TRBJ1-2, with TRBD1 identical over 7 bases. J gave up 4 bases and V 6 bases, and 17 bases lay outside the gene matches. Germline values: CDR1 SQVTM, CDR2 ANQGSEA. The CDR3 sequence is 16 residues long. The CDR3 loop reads CSVINDRDTTPYGYTF. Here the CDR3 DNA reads TGCAGCGTCATAAACGACAGGGACACAACTCCCTATGGCTACACCTTC.

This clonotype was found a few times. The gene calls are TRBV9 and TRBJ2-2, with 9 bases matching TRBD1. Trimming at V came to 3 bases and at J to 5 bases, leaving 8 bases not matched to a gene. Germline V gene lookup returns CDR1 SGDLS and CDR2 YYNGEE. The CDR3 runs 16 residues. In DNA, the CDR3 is TGTGCCAGCAGCGCTTGGGACAGGGTCGGGACCGGGGAGCTGTTTTTT. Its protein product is CASSAWDRVGTGELFF. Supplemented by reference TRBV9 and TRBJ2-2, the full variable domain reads DSGVTQTPKHLITATGQRVTLRCSPRSGDLSVYWYQQSLDQGLQFLIQYYNGEERAKGNILERFSAQQFPDLHSELNLSSLELGDSALYFCASSAWDRVGTGELFFGEGSRLTVL.